This is a list of T cell receptor beta chains from one sample in a study of T-cell memory formation after mild COVID-19. Each CDR3 protein gets one entry after TCRdb re-called the 5' RACE reads with MiXCR. The table records around 370,000 distinct CDR3 sequences, around 21% of them present only once. The sample taken for sequencing was PBMCs or a T cell subset sorted from them (not recorded which). Every receptor here comes from an adult woman who had mild COVID-19 (a few samples of this study predate the infection). Cell type and time point are not known. Each CDR3 is given with its conserved first and last residue. The D gene is left open where the match is weak. Size tells how often a clone was seen (once, few, many) or the class of an expanded clone, and some rows leave it out.

cdr3_aa	cdr3_nt	clone_size	d_call	v_call	j_call
CASSSGQVQETQYF	TGCGCCAGCAGCTCGGGGCAGGTCCAAGAGACCCAGTACTTC	-	-	TRBV5-1	TRBJ2-5
CASREGSGANVLTF	TGTGCCAGCAGGGAGGGATCCGGGGCCAACGTCCTGACTTTC	few	-	TRBV12-3/TRBV12-4	TRBJ2-6
CATSLGVGQGGNEQFF	TGTGCCACCAGCCTAGGGGTGGGCCAAGGGGGCAATGAGCAGTTCTTC	many	-	TRBV15	TRBJ2-1
CASSLRPTPDEQFF	TGTGCCAGCAGCTTAAGGCCGACCCCCGATGAGCAGTTCTTC	-	-	TRBV7-9	TRBJ2-1
CASSLPRQGSTYEQYF	TGTGCCAGCAGCTTACCTCGACAGGGATCTACCTACGAGCAGTACTTC	-	TRBD1	TRBV7-8	TRBJ2-7
CSAVPLGLWGISPLHF	TGCAGTGCTGTACCCCTGGGACTCTGGGGGATTTCACCCCTCCACTTT	-	-	TRBV20-1	TRBJ1-6
CAWSFGNTEAFF	TGTGCCTGGAGTTTCGGGAACACTGAAGCTTTCTTT	-	-	TRBV30	TRBJ1-1
CASSSSGRAETQYF	TGTGCCAGCAGTTCAAGCGGGAGGGCGGAGACCCAGTACTTC	-	TRBD2	TRBV27	TRBJ2-5
CASSPGRRYNYGYTF	TGTGCCAGCAGCCCCGGACGGCGTTATAACTATGGCTACACCTTC	-	-	TRBV12-3/TRBV12-4	TRBJ1-2
CASSSRRGEQYF	TGTGCCAGCAGCTCCCGGAGGGGTGAGCAGTACTTC	-	-	TRBV3-1	TRBJ2-7